This entry features one TCR beta chain sequence. Its antigen is unknown. Each CD8+ T cell subset was flow-sorted in triplicate. Every sort contained 300,000 cells. The CDR3 covers 15 residues. The germline V gene has CDR1 LGHNA and CDR2 YNFKEQ. These data are taken from a study of CXCR3-negative and CXCR3-positive naive CD8 T cells. Regarding the study as a whole: TRB CDR3s were more hydrophobic in CXCR3-positive than in CXCR3-negative naive cells. Naive cells used TRBV-TRBJ genes in much the same way whether CXCR3-negative or CXCR3-positive; memory cells did not. High diversity, comparable across both naive subsets, contrasted with much lower diversity in memory CD8+ cells.

The authors made the TRB cDNA libraries by 5' RACE using UMI labels. TCRdb re-called the 5' RACE reads and gives one entry per CDR3 protein, without DNA. This sample's table reports approximately 98,000 distinct CDR3 sequences. What was sequenced was naive CXCR3+ CD8+ T cells from blood. Subset given: CD45RO-CCR7+CD27+CD95- naive CD8+ T cells expressing CXCR3 (TNR3+). The TCR was taken from a human donor in good health. Some clones in this sample may be carry-over from other donors' samples. This chain joins TRBV4-2 and TRBJ2-1. The CDR3 here is CASSQEGGAYNEQFF.